The 18 T cell receptor beta chains reported below all come from one sample, sequenced in a study of shared clonotypes between healthy human individuals. CD45RO negativity and positive selection for CCR7 defined naive CD8 cells, a population that excluded terminally differentiated effector memory CD45RA+ cells. Assay used: immunoSEQ multiplex PCR; TCRdb lists only in-frame clones, some missing. Counted here are about 2,100,000 clones, approximately 94% occurring once; the ten biggest clones make up about 1.8%. The sequencing sample was made of naive CD8+ T cells from PBMCs. These receptors were taken from a man between 18 and 29 years old in good health. Some clones in this sample may be carry-over from other donors' samples.

The chain joins TRBV7-2 to TRBJ2-3; D is possibly TRBD2 (6 bases). V dropped 5 bases and J dropped 6 bases, with 24 bases sitting between them. The CDR3 has 17 residues. The germline gives CDR1 SGHTA, CDR2 FQGNSA. CDR3 protein: CASSTKRVGGGRDTQYF. CDR3 nucleotide sequence: TGTGCCAGCAGCACAAAGCGGGTGGGAGGAGGTCGCGATACGCAGTATTTT.

The V and J genes are TRBV4-3 and TRBJ2-1; D uncertain. CDR1 is LGHNA and CDR2 is YSLEER in the germline V gene. The ends were cut back, 1 base at V and 2 bases at J, with 9 bases in the middle. The CDR3 has 15 residues. The CDR3 loop reads CASSQVGYPYNEQFF. Written as DNA, the CDR3 is TGCGCCAGCAGCCAAGTAGGCTATCCCTACAATGAGCAGTTCTTC.

The chain is built from TRBV19 and TRBJ1-1; TRBD1 matches at 8 bases. From germline, CDR1 is LNHDA and CDR2 SQIVND (reference sequence). V dropped 6 bases and J dropped 1; count of bases not matched to a gene: 13. CDR3 length equals 17 residues. The CDR3, as DNA: TGTGCCAGTAGCAAGGACAGGGAAGATCCAAAGAACACTGAAGCTTTCTTT. Translation gives CASSKDREDPKNTEAFF. The full variable domain, with the rest looked up from reference TRBV19 and TRBJ1-1, is DGGITQSPKYLFRKEGQNVTLSCEQNLNHDAMYWYRQDPGQGLRLIYYSQIVNDFQKGDIAEGYSVSREKKESFPLTVTSAQKNPTAFYLCASSKDREDPKNTEAFFGQGTRLTVV.

Points on this clone: Other DNA sequences in the same sample also yield this CDR3. V is TRBV27 and J is TRBJ2-7, with D maybe TRBD2 (5 bases). The V end lost 6 bases, the J end lost 0 bases, and 9 bases lay between the germline ends. Germline CDR1 reads MNHEY; CDR2 reads SMNVEV (reference sequence). The CDR3 spans 13 residues. Here the CDR3 reads CASRDRGSYEQYF. CDR3 in DNA: TGTGCCAGCAGGGACCGGGGCTCCTACGAGCAGTACTTC.

CDR3 residues: CASSLEQLNYGYTF. CDR3 in DNA: TGTGCCAGCAGCTTGGAACAGTTGAACTATGGCTACACCTTC. V gene TRBV5-6 combines with J gene TRBJ1-2; D is ambiguous. Germline V gene lookup returns CDR1 SGHDT and CDR2 YYEEEE. V was shortened by 0 bases and J by 2 bases, with 8 bases between the two germline ends. The CDR3 spans 14 residues.

V gene TRBV11-2 combines with J gene TRBJ2-7; TRBD2 is a possible D gene (6 bases). The CDR3 totals 12 residues. The germline CDR1 and CDR2 sequences are SGHAT and FQNNGV. Trimming pared 7 bases from V and 2 bases from J, leaving 9 bases between. The CDR3 sequence is CASTPGAYEQYF. The CDR3 nucleotides are TGTGCCAGCACCCCGGGGGCCTACGAGCAGTACTTC. Full variable domain (outside the CDR3, taken from reference TRBV11-2 and TRBJ2-7): EAGVAQSPRYKIIEKRQSVAFWCNPISGHATLYWYQQILGQGPKLLIQFQNNGVVDDSQLPKDRFSAERLKGVDSTLKIQPAKLEDSAVYLCASTPGAYEQYFGPGTRLTVT.

In DNA, the CDR3 is TGTGCCTGGAGTGTTCATTCGGGGGTCGGCGGCTACACCTTC. Residues: CAWSVHSGVGGYTF. The chain uses TRBV30 and TRBJ1-2, with D perhaps TRBD1 (5 bases). V was clipped by 0 bases and J by 8 bases, with 16 bases between them. The CDR3 extends over 14 amino acids. Germline V gene sequence: CDR1 GTSNPN, CDR2 SVGIG (reference sequence).

The chain has TRBV9 and TRBJ2-6; possibly TRBD2 for D (6 bases). Per the germline V gene, CDR1 is SGDLS and CDR2 is YYNGEE. Trimming stripped 4 bases from V and 0 bases from J, with 14 bases between. The CDR3 spans 17 residues. The CDR3 protein is CASSPLASSSGANVLTF. In DNA form, the CDR3 reads TGTGCCAGCAGCCCCCTAGCGAGCTCCTCTGGGGCCAACGTCCTGACTTTC.

In the case of this clone: Other DNA sequences in the sample encode the same CDR3. The rearrangement joins TRBV28 to TRBJ2-7, with D maybe TRBD1 (6 bases). The CDR3 has 14 residues. V was cut by 5 bases and J by 0 bases, with 11 bases left in between. The germline V gene has CDR1 MDHEN and CDR2 SYDVKM. CDR3 DNA: TGTGCCAGCAGTCCTACAGGGCTCTCCTACGAGCAGTACTTC. Its protein is CASSPTGLSYEQYF.

This clone was observed a single time. This chain links TRBV4-1 with TRBJ1-1; the D is unclear. The CDR3 length is 14 residues. Deletions cut 3 bases from V and 4 bases from J, with 12 bases between. Per germline, CDR1 MGHRA and CDR2 YSYEKL. As DNA, the CDR3 is TGCGCCAGCAGCCAGTACACCCTGGGCACTGAAGCTTTCTTT. Translating it yields CASSQYTLGTEAFF.

This rearrangement joins TRBV5-6 to TRBJ2-7; 8 positions match TRBD1. V lost 0 bases to trimming and J lost 3 bases; unmatched junction nucleotides: 11. The CDR3 is made up of 17 amino acids. Germline V lookup: CDR1 SGHDT, CDR2 YYEEEE. CDR3 loop: CASSLVSYTGGYYEQYF. The CDR3 bases are TGTGCCAGCAGCTTGGTTAGTTATACAGGGGGGTACTACGAGCAGTACTTC. The variable domain in full, completed from reference TRBV5-6 and TRBJ2-7, reads DAGVTQSPTHLIKTRGQQVTLRCSPKSGHDTVSWYQQALGQGPQFIFQYYEEEERQRGNFPDRFSGHQFPNYSSELNVNALLLGDSALYLCASSLVSYTGGYYEQYFGPGTRLTVT.

This clone was observed a single time. V and J are TRBV6-4 and TRBJ1-4; 9 positions agree with TRBD1. Germline CDR1 MRHNA, CDR2 SNTAGT. The CDR3 is 18 residues long. Trimming cost V 5 bases and J 0 bases; bases outside gene matches: 10. The CDR3 loop is CASSRRPGQGATNEKLFF. Here the CDR3 DNA reads TGTGCCAGCAGTCGACGACCGGGACAGGGAGCAACTAATGAAAAACTGTTTTTT.

This sequence joins TRBV11-2 and TRBJ2-2; D might be TRBD1 (6 bases). Trimming left V 4 bases short and J 2 bases short, with 14 bases between. CDR1 and CDR2 (germline): SGHAT, FQNNGV. The CDR3 spans 16 residues. The CDR3 sequence: CASSWMTGVNTGELFF. CDR3 DNA: TGTGCCAGCAGCTGGATGACAGGAGTCAACACCGGGGAGCTGTTTTTT.

The chain joins TRBV4-3 to TRBJ2-3; 10 positions match TRBD2. The CDR3 contains 16 residues. Trimming removed 4 bases from V and 4 bases from J; junction bases left unmatched: 8. Germline CDR1 is LGHNA and CDR2 is YSLEER. This chain's CDR3 is CASSPRLAGAADTQYF. The CDR3 DNA sequence: TGCGCCAGCAGCCCGCGCCTAGCGGGAGCGGCAGATACGCAGTATTTT.

V usage is TRBV9 and J usage is TRBJ1-2, with D maybe TRBD1 (6 bases). Trimming removed 3 bases at V and 5 bases at J, with 17 bases between. The CDR3 runs to 15 residues. Looked up from germline, CDR1 is SGDLS and CDR2 is YYNGEE. CDR3 DNA: TGTGCCAGCAGCGAAGGACAGACCCCTGGGTATGGCTACACCTTC. It specifies CASSEGQTPGYGYTF.

V gene TRBV5-1 combines with J gene TRBJ2-7, with unresolved D. Trimming removed 3 bases from V and 5 bases from J, with 12 bases in between. Germline V gives CDR1 SGHRS, CDR2 YFSETQ. The CDR3 sequence is 13 residues long. DNA of the CDR3: TGCGCCAGCAGCTCCGGACCTGGCAACGAGCAGTACTTC. Translating it yields CASSSGPGNEQYF.

Regarding this clone: One end of the junction does not line up with germline, which may come from a read error. The chain employs TRBV7-9 and TRBJ2-5, with D unresolved. The CDR3 runs 9 residues. Germline CDR1 reads SEHNR; CDR2 reads FQNEAQ (reference sequence). The CDR3 nucleotides are TGTGCCAGCAGCTTAGTTGGTGACTTC. Translating gives CASSLVGDF. Filled out from reference TRBV7-9 and TRBJ2-5, the complete variable domain reads DTGVSQNPRHKITKRGQNVTFRCDPISEHNRLYWYRQTLGQGPEFLTYFQNEAQLEKSRLLSDRFSAERPKGSFSTLEIQRTEQGDSAMYLCASSLVGDFGPGTRLLVL.

The genes are TRBV15 and TRBJ2-1, with D tentatively TRBD1 or TRBD2 (5 bases each). Looked up from germline, CDR1 is LNHNV and CDR2 is YYDKDF (reference sequence). Trimming left V 5 bases short and J 6 bases short, with 17 bases between. The CDR3 has 15 residues. The CDR3, as DNA: TGTGCCACCAGCGGCCGGGACGGACCGTCCAATGAGCAGTTCTTC. It codes for CATSGRDGPSNEQFF.